This T cell receptor beta chain was captured by sequencing in a study of cytomegalovirus exposure and HLA in healthy donors. Study observations and caveats: The study reported that TCR beta sequences accurately predicted HLA-A and HLA-B alleles in most subjects. In an earlier analysis, about 87% or about 30%: the productive usage of most TCR beta V segments.

In regard to this clone: Its antigen is not identified.

Trimming cost V 6 bases and J 4 bases, with 12 bases left between them. The CDR3 length is 13 residues. CDR1 and CDR2 from the germline V gene are MNHEY and SVGAGI. This PCR relied on a set of 60 Vbeta primers and 13 Jbeta primers. Sequenced by immunoSEQ multiplex PCR; TCRdb stores in-frame clones only, minus some. The table shows about 180,000 clones, with about three quarters occurring only once. The chain has TRBV6-5 and TRBJ1-2; perhaps TRBD1 as D (6 bases). The clonotype was recovered from a man aged 18 to 29 in good health and CMV-seronegative. Sample: PBMCs. The CDR3 DNA reads as TGTGCCAGCAGGATACAGGGAACCTATGGCTACACCTTC. Protein product: CASRIQGTYGYTF.